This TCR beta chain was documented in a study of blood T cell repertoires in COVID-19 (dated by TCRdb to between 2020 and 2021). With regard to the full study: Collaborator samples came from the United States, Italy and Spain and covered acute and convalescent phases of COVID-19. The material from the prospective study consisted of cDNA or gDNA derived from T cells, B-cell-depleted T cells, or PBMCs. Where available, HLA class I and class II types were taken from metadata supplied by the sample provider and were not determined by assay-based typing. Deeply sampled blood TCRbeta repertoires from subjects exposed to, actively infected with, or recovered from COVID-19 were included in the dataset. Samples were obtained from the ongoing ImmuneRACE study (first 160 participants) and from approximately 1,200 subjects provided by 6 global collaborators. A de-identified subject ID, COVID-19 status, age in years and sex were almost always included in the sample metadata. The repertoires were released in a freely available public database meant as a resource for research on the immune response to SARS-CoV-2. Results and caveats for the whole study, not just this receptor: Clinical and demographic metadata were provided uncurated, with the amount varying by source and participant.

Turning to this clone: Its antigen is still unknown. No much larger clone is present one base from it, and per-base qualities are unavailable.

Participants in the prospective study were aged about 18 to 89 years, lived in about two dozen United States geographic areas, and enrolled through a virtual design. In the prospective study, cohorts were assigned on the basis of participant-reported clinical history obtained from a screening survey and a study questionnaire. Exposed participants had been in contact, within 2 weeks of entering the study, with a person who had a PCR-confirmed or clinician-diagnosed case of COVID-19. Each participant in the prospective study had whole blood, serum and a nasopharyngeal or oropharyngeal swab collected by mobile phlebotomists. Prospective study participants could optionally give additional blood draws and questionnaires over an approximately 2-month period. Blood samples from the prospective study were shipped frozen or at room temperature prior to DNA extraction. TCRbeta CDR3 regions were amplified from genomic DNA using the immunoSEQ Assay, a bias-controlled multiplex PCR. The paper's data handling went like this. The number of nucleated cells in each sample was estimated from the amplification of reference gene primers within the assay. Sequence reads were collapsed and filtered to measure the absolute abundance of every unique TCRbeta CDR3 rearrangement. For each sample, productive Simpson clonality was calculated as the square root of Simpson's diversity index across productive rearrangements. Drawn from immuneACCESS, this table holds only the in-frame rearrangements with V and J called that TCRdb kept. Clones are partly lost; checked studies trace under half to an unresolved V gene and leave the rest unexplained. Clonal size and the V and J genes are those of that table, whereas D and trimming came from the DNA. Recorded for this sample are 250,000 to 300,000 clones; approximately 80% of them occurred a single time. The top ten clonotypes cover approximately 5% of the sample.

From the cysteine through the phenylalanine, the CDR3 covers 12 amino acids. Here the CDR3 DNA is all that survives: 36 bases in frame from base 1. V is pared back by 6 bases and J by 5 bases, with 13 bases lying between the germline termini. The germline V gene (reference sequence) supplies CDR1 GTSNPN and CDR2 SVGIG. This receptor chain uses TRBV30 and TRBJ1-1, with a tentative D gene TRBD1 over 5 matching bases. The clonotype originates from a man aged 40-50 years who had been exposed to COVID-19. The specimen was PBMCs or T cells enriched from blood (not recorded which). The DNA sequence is TGTGCCTGTCCAGGGATGGGAACTGAAGCTTTCTTT. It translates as CACPGMGTEAFF.